This entry is about one TCR beta chain. Its antigen is not identified. Between the trimmed V and J ends, which lost 3 bases and 0 bases, there was a span of 17 bases. This CDR3 comprises 17 residues. CDR1 SGHNT and CDR2 YYREEE come from the germline V gene (reference sequence). The sample belongs to a study of cytomegalovirus exposure and HLA in healthy donors. For the study at large: A subsequent analysis stated that the 120 or so validation repertoires were run on the same platform as the approximately 700 first-cohort repertoires.

Sequenced by immunoSEQ multiplex PCR; TCRdb stores in-frame clones only, minus some. The table lists some 340,000 clones, around 87% of them singletons. Findings and limits, study-wide: Most TCR sequences showed up rarely, but some public TCRs showed up in many donors.

The sample consisted of PBMCs. V usage is TRBV5-4 and J usage is TRBJ2-3, with D perhaps given as TRBD1 or TRBD2 (5 bases each). The receptor was isolated from a woman younger than 45 in good health and CMV-seropositive. The CDR3 here is CASSSSRGRSSTDTQYF. In DNA form, the CDR3 reads TGTGCCAGCAGCTCCTCGAGGGGAAGGTCTAGCACAGATACGCAGTATTTT.